This T cell receptor beta chain was recovered during a study of CD8+ T cells in alopecia areata. Looking at the study overall: In an open-label trial, patients got 5 to 10 mg tofacitinib twice daily.

General study points: It was observed that many expanded lesional clones persisted in scalp and blood during tofacitinib. Sharing of TCRs across patients appeared less clear than in mice, possibly for HLA-related reasons.

V gave up 4 bases and J gave up 2 bases, with 9 bases separating them. CDR1 is SGHDN, CDR2 FVKESK, per germline. The CDR3 has 13 residues. Extraction and reverse transcription of RNA yielded cDNA as the sequencing template. Sequencing used immunoSEQ multiplex PCR; TCRdb keeps in-frame clones, though not all of them. The sample carries around 110,000 clones, 84% recorded once. A word on this clone: Its target is not known.

Treatment: oral pan-JAK inhibitor, 5-10 mg twice daily. Sequencing used CD8+ T cells sorted from blood, obtained at week 24, from a patient treated with tofacitinib. The origin of this receptor is a human donor with alopecia areata. The rearrangement links TRBV14 to TRBJ2-7; weak D call: TRBD2 (6 bases). The CDR3 region is CASSRGEAYEQYF. The CDR3 DNA sequence: TGTGCCAGCAGCCGCGGGGAGGCCTACGAGCAGTACTTC.